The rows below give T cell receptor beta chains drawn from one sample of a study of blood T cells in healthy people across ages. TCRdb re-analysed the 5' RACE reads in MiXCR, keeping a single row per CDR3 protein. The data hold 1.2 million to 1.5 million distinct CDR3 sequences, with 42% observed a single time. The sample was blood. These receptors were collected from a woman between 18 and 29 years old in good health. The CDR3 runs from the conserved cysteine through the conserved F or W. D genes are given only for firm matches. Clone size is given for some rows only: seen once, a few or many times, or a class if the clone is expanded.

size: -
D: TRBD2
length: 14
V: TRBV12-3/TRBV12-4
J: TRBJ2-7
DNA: TGTGCCAGCGGGATCGCGGGGGGGATCTACGAGCAGTACTTC
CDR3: CASGIAGGIYEQYF

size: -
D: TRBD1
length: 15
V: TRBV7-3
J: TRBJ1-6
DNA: TGTGCCAGCAGCTCTACAGGGGACGGGAATTCACCCCTCCACTTT
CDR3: CASSSTGDGNSPLHF

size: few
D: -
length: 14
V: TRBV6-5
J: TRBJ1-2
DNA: TGTGCCAGCACCCCCGACAGGAGCAACTATGGCTACACCTTC
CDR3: CASTPDRSNYGYTF

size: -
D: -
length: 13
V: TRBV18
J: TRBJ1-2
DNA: TGTGCCAGCTCACCAGGACAGCAAGGTGGCTACACCTTC
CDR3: CASSPGQQGGYTF

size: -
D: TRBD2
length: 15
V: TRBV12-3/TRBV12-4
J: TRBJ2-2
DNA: TGTGCCAGCGGGGGACTAGCGGGGGGTACCGGGGAGCTGTTTTTT
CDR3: CASGGLAGGTGELFF

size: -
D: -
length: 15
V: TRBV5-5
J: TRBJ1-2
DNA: TGTGCCAGCAGCTCCACAGCAACAATCTACTATGGCTACACCTTC
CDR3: CASSSTATIYYGYTF

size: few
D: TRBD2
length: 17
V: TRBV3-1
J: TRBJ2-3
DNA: TGTGCCAGCAGCCAATCCGGGACTAGCGAAGGCACAGATACGCAGTATTTT
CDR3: CASSQSGTSEGTDTQYF

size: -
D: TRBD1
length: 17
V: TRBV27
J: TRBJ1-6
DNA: TGTGCCAGCAGCCCTACCCGGGACAGGGACTATAATTCACCCCTCCACTTT
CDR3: CASSPTRDRDYNSPLHF

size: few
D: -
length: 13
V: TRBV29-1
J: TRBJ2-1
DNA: TGCAGCGTTGAGGATAGTTTAGGCAATGAGCAGTTCTTC
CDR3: CSVEDSLGNEQFF

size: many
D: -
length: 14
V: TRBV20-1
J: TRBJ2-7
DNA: TGCAGTGCTCAAGGGACGGGTAGCTCCTACGAGCAGTACTTC
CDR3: CSAQGTGSSYEQYF

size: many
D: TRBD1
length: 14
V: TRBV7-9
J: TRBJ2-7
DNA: TGTGCCAGCAGCCTAGACAGGGGGCGTTACGAGCAGTACTTC
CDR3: CASSLDRGRYEQYF

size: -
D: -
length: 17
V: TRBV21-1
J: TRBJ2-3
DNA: TGTGCCAGCAGCACACGATGGGGCATTGCTGGCACAGATACGCAGTATTTT
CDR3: CASSTRWGIAGTDTQYF

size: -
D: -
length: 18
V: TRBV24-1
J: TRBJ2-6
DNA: TGTGCCACCAGTGATTCGGGACGGTCTAAGTCTGGGGCCAACGTCCTGACTTTC
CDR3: CATSDSGRSKSGANVLTF

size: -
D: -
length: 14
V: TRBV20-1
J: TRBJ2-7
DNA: TGCAGTGCAGTTAAGAGACTAGTTCCTCTCGAGCAGTACTTC
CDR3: CSAVKRLVPLEQYF

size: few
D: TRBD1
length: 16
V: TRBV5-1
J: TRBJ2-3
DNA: TGCGCCAGCAGGCCCGGACAGGGGGCGAAGACAGATACGCAGTATTTT
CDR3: CASRPGQGAKTDTQYF

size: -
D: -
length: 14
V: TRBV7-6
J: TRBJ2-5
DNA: TGTGCCAGCACCACCGCTGGGGCGCAAGAGACCCAGTACTTC
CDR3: CASTTAGAQETQYF